The rows below give T cell receptor beta chains drawn from one sample of a study of T cell responses to AZD1222 COVID-19 vaccine. The protocol was immunoSEQ multiplex PCR, while the TCRdb copy is restricted to in-frame clones and leaves out a portion. The sample contains 95,000 to 130,000 clones, 85% to 95% of which appear only once. The sequences come from peripheral blood, collected on day 0 of AZD1222 vaccination. These receptors originate from an adult in good health. Each CDR3 is given without its conserved first and last residue. The order of the fields is V gene, CDR3 protein.

>TRBV30
AWSAGGQGVEKLF
>TRBV14
ASSQDRGTGVQETQY
>TRBV10-2
ASGGTFLNQPQH
>TRBV6-5
ASSYSTDQPQH
>TRBV28
ASSSDRGHSYTQY
>TRBV18
ASFRDSQSEQF
>TRBV6-4
ASSDELSMGAGSEQF
>TRBV11-2
ASTQPGPRTGELF
>TRBV6-5
ASSWGTGGNQPQH
>TRBV28
ASRPGSNTGELF
>TRBV27
ASSLDRVGKLF
>TRBV5-1
ASSSGGGSYNEQF
>TRBV19
ASSIPGQGAVNEQF
>TRBV5-1
ASSIGTGKGNEQF
>TRBV11-2
ASSSPSRGRANTGELF
>TRBV10-2
ASSDRNEQY
>TRBV5-1
ASSLMAATYGYT
>TRBV21-1
ASTLSGGATGANVLT